The 31 T cell receptor beta chains listed next were all sequenced from one sample in a study of blood T cell repertoires in COVID-19. TCRdb keeps only in-frame clones here, not all; method: immunoSEQ multiplex PCR. The table shows over 350,000 clones, with 87% occurring only once. Input material: PBMCs or T cells enriched from blood (not recorded which). Receptors originate from a woman aged 18-29 years with acute COVID-19.

This chain links TRBV5-6 with TRBJ2-3, with a weak D call TRBD1 (6 bases). In germline, CDR1 is SGHDT, CDR2 YYEEEE. The CDR3 is 14 residues long. V dropped 7 bases and J dropped 2 bases, with 14 bases sitting between them. The CDR3 loop is CASLGTLITDTQYF. The DNA for the CDR3 is TGTGCCAGCCTCGGGACACTCATCACAGATACGCAGTATTTT.

Remarks on this clone: Other DNA sequences from this sample encode an identical CDR3 as well. The V and J genes are TRBV29-1 and TRBJ2-5; perhaps TRBD1 as D (6 bases). The V end was cut by 7 bases, the J end by 2 bases, with 11 bases between. In germline, CDR1 is SQVTM, CDR2 ANQGSEA. The CDR3 consists of 12 residues. The CDR3: CSGGGQQETQYF. The CDR3 nucleotides are TGCAGCGGTGGCGGACAGCAAGAGACCCAGTACTTC. Looking up the rest from reference TRBV29-1 and TRBJ2-5 gives the full variable domain: SAVISQKPSRDICQRGTSLTIQCQVDSQVTMMFWYRQQPGQSLTLIATANQGSEATYESGFVIDKFPISRPNLTFSTLTVSNMSPEDSSIYLCSGGGQQETQYFGPGTRLLVL.

The chain combines TRBV6-1 with TRBJ1-5, with D possibly matching TRBD1 (6 bases). Trimming stripped 6 bases from V and 4 bases from J, with 7 bases between. This CDR3 spans 12 amino acids. The germline CDR1 and CDR2 sequences are MNHNS and SASEGT. DNA for the CDR3: TGTGCCAGCAGAACAGGGAATCAGCCCCAGCATTTT. Its translation is CASRTGNQPQHF.

The chain employs TRBV3-1 (or the pseudogene TRBV3-2) and TRBJ2-7; 7 bases are a match to TRBD1. CDR3 size: 13 residues. Germline V gene data show CDR1 as LGHDT and CDR2 as YNNKEL (reference sequence). V was clipped by 4 bases and J by 3 bases; unmatched bases: 3. The CDR3 loop reads CASSRTGVYEQYF. The CDR3 region has the DNA TGTGCCAGCAGCCGAACAGGGGTCTACGAGCAGTACTTC.

The rearrangement links TRBV10-1 to TRBJ2-7; 7 bases fit TRBD1. This CDR3 comprises 14 residues. CDR1 is WNHNN, CDR2 SYGVQD, per germline (reference sequence). V gave up 2 bases and J gave up 6 bases; unmatched junction bases: 7. The CDR3 reads CASSEAIGGSEQYF. The CDR3 nucleotides read TGCGCCAGCAGTGAGGCTATAGGGGGCTCCGAGCAGTACTTC.

The CDR3 spells CASSSQGREQPQHF. For the CDR3, the DNA is TGTGCCAGCAGTTCACAGGGACGGGAACAGCCCCAGCATTTT. This chain links TRBV6-5 with TRBJ1-5, with D possibly being TRBD1 (6 bases). From germline, CDR1 is MNHEY and CDR2 SVGAGI. The CDR3 has 14 amino acids. V lost 4 bases, J lost 7 bases, and 14 bases lay in between.

V and J are TRBV6-5 and TRBJ2-3; 9 bases line up with TRBD2. V shed 5 bases and J 2 bases; nucleotides not matched to a gene: 2. CDR3 size: 14 residues. The V gene's germline CDR1 is MNHEY and CDR2 SVGAGI. Here the CDR3 reads CASSSGGNTDTQYF. CDR3 sequence (DNA): TGTGCCAGCAGTAGCGGGGGGAACACAGATACGCAGTATTTT.

This chain uses TRBV19 with TRBJ2-5, with TRBD1 identical over 8 bases. The CDR3 spans 16 residues. Per the germline V gene, CDR1 is LNHDA and CDR2 is SQIVND (reference sequence). The V and J ends lost 3 bases and 5 bases, in that order; junction bases with no gene match: 11. DNA for the CDR3: TGTGCCAGTAGTATCAGATCAGGGGGCAACAGGGAGACCCAGTACTTC. Protein product: CASSIRSGGNRETQYF.

This chain links TRBV7-9 with TRBJ1-5, with D possibly being TRBD1 (6 bases). This CDR3 spans 14 amino acids. Germline assignment: CDR1 SEHNR and CDR2 FQNEAQ (reference sequence). V was trimmed by 5 bases and J by 5 bases, leaving 13 bases between them. The CDR3 sequence: CASSPRGGHQPQHF. CDR3 DNA: TGTGCCAGCAGCCCCCGGGGGGGGCATCAGCCCCAGCATTTT.

The chain couples TRBV7-8 to TRBJ2-1; no definite D call. V lost 3 bases and J lost 9, with 15 bases in between. The germline V gene encodes CDR1 SGHVS and CDR2 FQNEAQ. The CDR3 runs 14 residues. The CDR3 DNA reads TGTGCCAGCAGCTTTAACATTCCTCCCGCTGAGCAGTTCTTC. Amino acid sequence: CASSFNIPPAEQFF.

This chain links TRBV11-3 with TRBJ2-7; 10 bases are shared with TRBD1. CDR3 length: 14 residues. The germline gives CDR1 SGHNT, CDR2 YENEEA. With 5 bases clipped from V and 5 bases from J, the junction kept 6 bases outside the gene matches. DNA for the CDR3: TGTGCCAGCAGCACCCGGACAGGGGGGGACGAGCAGTACTTC. Residues: CASSTRTGGDEQYF.

The V and J genes are TRBV6-5 and TRBJ1-5, with a weak D call TRBD1 (5 bases). The germline gives CDR1 MNHEY, CDR2 SVGAGI. This CDR3 comprises 13 residues. The V end was cut by 7 bases, the J end by 3 bases, with 10 bases between. The CDR3 nucleotides read TGTGCCAGCACGGGGGGGTTCAATCAGCCCCAGCATTTT. Its protein product is CASTGGFNQPQHF.

The chain is built from TRBV25-1 and TRBJ2-5, with 11 bases fitting TRBD1. CDR3 length: 18 residues. The junction had 11 bases not matched to a gene; V was cut back by 3 bases and J by 2 bases. From germline, CDR1 is MGHDK and CDR2 SYGVNS. This CDR3 reads CASSEGTGGAAGQETQYF. The CDR3 coding sequence is TGTGCCAGCAGTGAGGGGACAGGGGGAGCAGCGGGGCAAGAGACCCAGTACTTC.

The chain uses TRBV28 and TRBJ1-4; TRBD1 aligns across 12 bases. The junction had 5 bases not matched to a gene; V was cut back by 2 bases and J by 7 bases. The germline gives CDR1 MDHEN, CDR2 SYDVKM. The CDR3 contains 16 residues. As DNA, the CDR3 is TGTGCCAGCAGTTTACTTCCGGGACAGGGGGCTGAAAAACTGTTTTTT. Translating gives CASSLLPGQGAEKLFF.

The chain recombines TRBV10-3 with TRBJ1-2; 9 bases align to TRBD1. Trimming cost V 3 bases and J 10 bases; bases outside gene matches: 3. There are 12 residues in the CDR3. Germline assignment: CDR1 ENHRY and CDR2 SYGVKD. The CDR3 reads CAISEGDRDYTF. The CDR3 coding sequence is TGTGCCATCAGTGAAGGGGACAGGGACTACACCTTC.

This rearrangement joins TRBV4-1 to TRBJ1-1; the D is unclear. V was pared by 7 bases and J by 4 bases, with 16 bases between. This CDR3 region has 14 residues. Germline assignment: CDR1 MGHRA and CDR2 YSYEKL. Here the CDR3 reads CASKDLLASTEAFF. The CDR3 bases are TGCGCCAGCAAGGATCTATTAGCTAGCACTGAAGCTTTCTTT.

V and J are TRBV15 and TRBJ2-1; no clear D gene. There are 11 residues in the CDR3. Trimming pared 4 bases from V and 4 bases from J, leaving 2 bases between. The germline CDR1 and CDR2 sequences are LNHNV and YYDKDF (reference sequence). CDR3: CATSTYNEQFF. The CDR3 coding sequence is TGTGCCACCAGCACGTACAATGAGCAGTTCTTC.

The rearrangement uses TRBV10-2 and TRBJ2-5; TRBD2 matches 9 bases. CDR1 and CDR2 from the germline V gene are WSHSY and SAAADI. CDR3 length: 17 amino acids. The V segment lost 5 bases and the J segment 1 base; nucleotides outside the gene matches: 11. The CDR3 reads CASSTLSSGRTQETQYF. CDR3 nucleotides: TGCGCCAGCAGTACTCTCTCCAGCGGGAGGACCCAAGAGACCCAGTACTTC.

The chain combines TRBV6-6 with TRBJ2-2; the D gene is possibly TRBD2 (5 bases). From germline, CDR1 is MNHNY and CDR2 SVGAGI (reference sequence). Trimming took 2 bases from V and 1 from J, leaving 8 bases between them. The CDR3 is 15 residues long. CDR3 amino acids: CASSYNGMNTGELFF. The CDR3, as DNA: TGTGCCAGCAGTTACAACGGGATGAACACCGGGGAGCTGTTTTTT.

The chain links TRBV7-9 to TRBJ1-6; the match to TRBD1 covers 9 bases. The germline CDR1 and CDR2 sequences are SEHNR and FQNEAQ (reference sequence). The CDR3 extends over 17 amino acids. J gave up 10 bases and V 5 bases, and 15 bases lay outside the gene matches. The CDR3 region is CASSKQGASRGESPLHF. In nucleotides, the CDR3 is TGTGCCAGCAGCAAACAGGGGGCAAGTCGGGGTGAGTCACCCCTCCACTTT.

The CDR3 coding sequence is TGTGCCAGCAGTTTAAGCGGGGCGCCAGATACGCAGTATTTT. Translated: CASSLSGAPDTQYF. The chain carries TRBV27 and TRBJ2-3; TRBD2 matches 7 bases. V lost 2 bases, J lost 4 bases, and 3 bases stayed unmatched. This CDR3 has 14 residues. The germline V gene has CDR1 MNHEY and CDR2 SMNVEV (reference sequence).

The chain links TRBV7-9 to TRBJ2-1, with D perhaps TRBD1 (5 bases). In germline, CDR1 is SEHNR, CDR2 FQNEAQ (reference sequence). The CDR3 totals 16 residues. With 2 bases removed from V and 8 bases from J, the gap between germline ends came to 19 bases. Here the CDR3 reads CASSLKRDRNNHEQFF. For the CDR3, the DNA is TGTGCCAGCAGCTTAAAACGCGACAGAAACAATCATGAGCAGTTCTTC.

CDR3 nucleotides: TGTGCCAGTAACCCTACACTAGCGGGGGGACTAGAGCAGTTCTTC. Translated: CASNPTLAGGLEQFF. The V call is TRBV19, the J call TRBJ2-1, with 12 bases that match TRBD2. This CDR3 region has 15 residues. The germline CDR1 and CDR2 sequences are LNHDA and SQIVND (reference sequence). With V trimmed by 7 bases and J by 10 bases, 11 bases remained unmatched.

This chain links TRBV6-2 or TRBV6-3 with TRBJ2-3; D may be TRBD2 (6 bases). The CDR3 contains 16 residues. The germline V gene has CDR1 MNHEY and CDR2 SVGEGT. V lost 0 bases and J lost 4, with 14 bases in between. CDR3 sequence reads: CASSYSSEGGPDTQYF. In DNA form, the CDR3 reads TGTGCCAGCAGTTACTCATCAGAGGGAGGCCCAGATACGCAGTATTTT.

This chain uses TRBV30 with TRBJ2-1, with 9 bases aligning to TRBD2. The trim removed 4 bases at V and 2 bases at J, leaving 3 bases unmatched. The CDR3 is 14 residues long. The germline V gene has CDR1 GTSNPN and CDR2 SVGIG (reference sequence). The CDR3, as DNA: TGTGCCTGGAAGGCGGGAGGGCCCTACAATGAGCAGTTCTTC. This translates into CAWKAGGPYNEQFF.

The J gene is TRBJ2-5, the V gene TRBV7-2; 7 positions agree with TRBD2. V dropped 1 base and J dropped 4; count of bases not matched to a gene: 6. This CDR3 region has 15 residues. Germline V gene data show CDR1 as SGHTA and CDR2 as FQGNSA. As DNA, the CDR3 is TGTGCCAGCAGCTTAGGAGGTTCGGGGGGAGAGACCCAGTACTTC. Amino acid sequence: CASSLGGSGGETQYF.

The J gene is TRBJ1-2, the V gene TRBV9; perhaps TRBD1 as D (6 bases). The CDR3 length is 16 residues. With 5 bases removed from V and 3 bases from J, the gap between germline ends came to 20 bases. Germline V gives CDR1 SGDLS, CDR2 YYNGEE. CDR3 sequence reads: CASSFQRDTLDYGYTF. DNA of the CDR3: TGTGCCAGCAGTTTCCAACGGGACACCCTTGACTATGGCTACACCTTC. Looking up the rest from reference TRBV9 and TRBJ1-2 gives the full variable domain: DSGVTQTPKHLITATGQRVTLRCSPRSGDLSVYWYQQSLDQGLQFLIQYYNGEERAKGNILERFSAQQFPDLHSELNLSSLELGDSALYFCASSFQRDTLDYGYTFGSGTRLTVV.

This clone was seen more than once but under ten times. The rearrangement joins TRBV5-1 to TRBJ1-6; 8 bases are a match to TRBD1. The V and J ends lost 0 bases and 9 bases, in that order; junction bases with no gene match: 2. The CDR3 is 14 amino acids. Germline V gives CDR1 SGHRS, CDR2 YFSETQ. The CDR3 nucleotides read TGCGCCAGCAGCTTGGGACAGGGGAGTTCACCCCTCCACTTT. Protein product: CASSLGQGSSPLHF.

This chain links TRBV5-1 with TRBJ2-2; TRBD2 is a possible D gene (5 bases). Germline assignment: CDR1 SGHRS and CDR2 YFSETQ. The CDR3 runs to 16 residues. Trimming took 0 bases from V and 3 from J, leaving 12 bases between them. The CDR3 nucleotides read TGCGCCAGCAGCTTGGCTGGGGAGTCGCACACCGGGGAGCTGTTTTTT. Translating it yields CASSLAGESHTGELFF.

The chain is built from TRBV4-1 and TRBJ2-3, with 7 bases matching TRBD2. The germline CDR1 and CDR2 sequences are MGHRA and YSYEKL. The CDR3 loop spans 16 amino acids. The V and J ends lost 0 bases and 0 bases, in that order; junction bases with no gene match: 3. The CDR3: CASSQDASGSTDTQYF. The CDR3 coding sequence is TGCGCCAGCAGCCAAGACGCTAGCGGCAGCACAGATACGCAGTATTTT.

The rearrangement uses TRBV27 and TRBJ2-2; D not resolved. The CDR3 runs 12 residues. CDR1 is MNHEY and CDR2 is SMNVEV in the germline V gene (reference sequence). V lost 6 bases, J lost 8 bases, and 10 bases lay in between. Here the CDR3 DNA reads TGTGCCAGCAGGGCCCAAGTGGGGGAGCTGTTTTTT. Encoded protein: CASRAQVGELFF.